A few counts support the clone carrying this T cell receptor beta chain. Its cognate antigen is unknown. The CDR3 is made up of 15 amino acids. The germline V and J ends were trimmed by 2 bases and 3 bases, with 10 bases remaining between them. Germline V gene sequence: CDR1 LGHNA, CDR2 YNFKEQ. These data are taken from a study of a mutant IDH1 vaccine in newly diagnosed glioma. The data were produced by immunoSEQ multiplex PCR, yet TCRdb's version contains in-frame clones alone and is incomplete. Altogether under 150,000 clones are present, 80% being singletons, with the ten largest covering under 7%. Time point meaning: week 11, during vaccination. Doses comprised 300 ug of mutant IDH1 20-mer peptide each, plus topical imiquimod.

The rearrangement links TRBV4-2 to TRBJ2-2, with TRBD1 as a possible D gene (6 bases). Sequencing was performed on PBMCs, taken from a glioma patient whose treatment included an IDH1 peptide vaccine. The receptor's source is a man in his forties or fifties with glioma. The CDR3 bases are TGTGCCAGCAGCCAAAGGGGGAAAGACACCGGGGAGCTGTTTTTT. Translating it yields CASSQRGKDTGELFF.